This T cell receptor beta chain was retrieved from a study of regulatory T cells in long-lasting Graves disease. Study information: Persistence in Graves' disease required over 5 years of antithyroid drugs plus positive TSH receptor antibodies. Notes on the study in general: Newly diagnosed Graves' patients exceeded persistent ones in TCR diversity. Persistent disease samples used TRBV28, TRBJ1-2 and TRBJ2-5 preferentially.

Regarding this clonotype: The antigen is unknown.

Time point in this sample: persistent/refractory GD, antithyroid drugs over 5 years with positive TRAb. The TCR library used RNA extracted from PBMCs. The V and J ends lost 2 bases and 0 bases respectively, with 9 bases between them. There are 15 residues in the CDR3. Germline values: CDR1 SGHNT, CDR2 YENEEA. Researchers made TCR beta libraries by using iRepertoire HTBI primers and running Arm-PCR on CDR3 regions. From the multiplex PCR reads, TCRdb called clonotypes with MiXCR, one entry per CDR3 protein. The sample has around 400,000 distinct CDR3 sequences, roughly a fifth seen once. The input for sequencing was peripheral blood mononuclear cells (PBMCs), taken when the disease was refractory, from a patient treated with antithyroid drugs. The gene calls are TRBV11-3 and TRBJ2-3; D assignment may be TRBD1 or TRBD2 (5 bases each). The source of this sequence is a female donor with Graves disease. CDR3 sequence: CASSLRDGSTDTQYF. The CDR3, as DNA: TGTGCCAGCAGCTTACGGGACGGTAGCACAGATACGCAGTATTTT.